Listed here are 10 T cell receptor beta chains from one sample, sequenced in a study of regulatory T cells in long-lasting Graves disease. Indicated time point: newly diagnosed GD, antithyroid drugs for less than 3 months. After RNA was extracted from PBMCs, the TCR library was made from it. iRepertoire HTBI primers and Arm-PCR of CDR3 regions built TCR beta libraries. TCRdb re-called the multiplex PCR reads through MiXCR, storing one row per CDR3 protein. The sample comprises roughly 320,000 distinct CDR3 sequences, around 17% of which are singletons, and 30% rests with the top ten. The data also belong to a second study, concerning T cells in Graves' hyperthyroidism and ophthalmopathy.

The starting material was peripheral blood mononuclear cells (PBMCs), obtained at new diagnosis, from a patient treated with antithyroid drugs. The receptors originated from a middle-aged man with Graves disease.

In this sample, this clonotype turned up many times. CDR3 sequence reads: CASSPRYGVQGYTF. CDR3 DNA sequence: TGTGCCAGCTCACCTCGGTACGGAGTTCAAGGCTACACCTTC. This chain joins TRBV18 and TRBJ1-2; D not certain. The V end was cut by 3 bases, the J end by 8 bases, with 16 bases between. Germline V lookup: CDR1 KGHSH, CDR2 LQKENI. The CDR3 spans 14 residues.

Comments on this clonotype: At one end the junction does not follow the germline gene, possibly because of a read error. The chain recombines TRBV6-5 with TRBJ2-3; 10 nucleotides agree with TRBD2. This CDR3 contains 16 residues. The germline CDR1 and CDR2 sequences are MNHEY and SVGAGI. The CDR3 protein is CASSDSSGGGTDTQYF. For the CDR3, the DNA is TGTGCCAGCAGTGACTCGAGCGGGGGGGGCACAGATACGCAGTATTTT.

This clonotype turned up a few times. The J gene is TRBJ2-5, the V gene TRBV5-6, with D perhaps TRBD2 (6 bases). The CDR3 has 14 residues. CDR1 and CDR2 (germline): SGHDT, YYEEEE. The V end lost 4 bases, the J end lost 5 bases, and 15 bases lay between the germline ends. This CDR3 reads CASSGDWPAETQYF. The CDR3 DNA is TGTGCCAGCAGCGGGGACTGGCCGGCTGAGACCCAGTACTTC.

This clonotype has a count of ten or more. V is TRBV11-2 and J is TRBJ2-3, with D uncertain. Germline V lookup: CDR1 SGHAT, CDR2 FQNNGV. This CDR3 has 12 residues. Trimming left V 1 base short and J 6 bases short, with 5 bases between. The CDR3 DNA reads as TGTGCCAGCAGCTTAGTCGAGGATACGCAGTATTTT. Translating it yields CASSLVEDTQYF.

The rearrangement joins TRBV9 to TRBJ1-5; no firm D call. Germline V gene sequence: CDR1 SGDLS, CDR2 YYNGEE. V was shortened by 5 bases and J by 3 bases, with 9 bases between the two germline ends. The length of the CDR3 is 13 residues. This CDR3 is CASSMGINQPQHF. The CDR3 nucleotides are TGTGCCAGCAGTATGGGTATCAATCAGCCCCAGCATTTT.

This clonotype has at least ten counts. The rearrangement joins TRBV5-1 to TRBJ2-1; TRBD2 agrees at 10 bases. The CDR3 runs 15 residues. After removal of 1 base from V and 7 bases from J, the junction contained 5 bases not matched to a gene. Germline lookup yields CDR1 SGHRS and CDR2 YFSETQ. DNA for the CDR3: TGCGCCAGCAGCTTGTTCACTAGCGGGGTTAATGAGCAGTTCTTC. This translates into CASSLFTSGVNEQFF.

This chain uses TRBV20-1 with TRBJ1-6; no clear D. Germline CDR1 reads DFQATT; CDR2 reads SNEGSKA (reference sequence). V was pared by 0 bases and J by 0 bases, with 12 bases between. The CDR3 totals 17 residues. For the CDR3, the DNA is TGCAGTGCTAGAGATTACCGGCTGGGCTCCTATAATTCACCCCTCCACTTT. The encoded protein is CSARDYRLGSYNSPLHF.

J is TRBJ2-2 and V is TRBV2; 8 bases are shared with TRBD2. Germline V gene data show CDR1 as SNHLY and CDR2 as FYNNEI. The length of the CDR3 is 15 residues. Losses at the gene ends were 6 bases for V and 4 bases for J; bases not matched to a gene: 7. The CDR3 spells CASRPSGRGTGELFF. CDR3 coding DNA: TGTGCCAGCAGGCCTAGCGGGCGGGGCACCGGGGAGCTGTTTTTT.

Ten or more counts support this clonotype. This chain connects TRBV2 to TRBJ1-1, with 8 positions matching TRBD1. The CDR3 is 15 amino acids. The germline gives CDR1 SNHLY, CDR2 FYNNEI. V was pared by 6 bases and J by 1 base, with 7 bases of the junction left unmatched. The CDR3 coding sequence is TGTGCCAGCAGCTTACCGGGACAGGAGAACACTGAAGCTTTCTTT. Translating gives CASSLPGQENTEAFF.

V is TRBV10-3 and J is TRBJ2-3, with 11 bases lining up with TRBD2. CDR1 ENHRY and CDR2 SYGVKD come from the germline V gene. The CDR3 runs 15 residues. V lost 6 bases to trimming and J lost 2 bases; unmatched junction nucleotides: 4. The CDR3 spells CAISRLAGFTDTQYF. CDR3 DNA sequence: TGTGCCATCAGCCGACTAGCGGGGTTCACAGATACGCAGTATTTT.